A single sample is the source of the 28 T cell receptor beta chains below, sequenced in a study of identical twins (dated by TCRdb to 2016 to 2018). The library was built by means of 5' RACE. These reads were obtained on an Illumina HiSeq 2000. TCRdb reprocessing: public reads trimmed at Q25 with fastp, clones called with MiXCR, in-frame beta chains kept. All rows with the same CDR3 protein become a single entry with the most common DNA and genes. Recorded for this sample are roughly 1.6 million distinct CDR3 sequences; roughly 35% of them occurred a single time. The top ten clones comprise less than 0.35% of the sample. The specimen was cord blood. The receptors stem from a newborn girl in good health.

A few counts support this clonotype. The chain is built from TRBV20-1 and TRBJ2-4, with TRBD2 as a possible D gene (5 bases). V lost 4 bases and J 8 bases, leaving 9 bases between the germline ends. This CDR3 has 11 amino acids. Looked up from germline, CDR1 is DFQATT and CDR2 is SNEGSKA (reference sequence). CDR3 protein: CSATLGDIQYF. Written as DNA, the CDR3 is TGCAGTGCTACACTAGGAGACATTCAGTACTTC.

This clonotype was seen a few times. This chain joins TRBV20-1 and TRBJ2-7; 12 bases line up with TRBD2. Germline V gene sequence: CDR1 DFQATT, CDR2 SNEGSKA (reference sequence). Unmatched junction bases numbered 7, after V lost 5 bases and J lost 5 bases. This CDR3 is 14 amino acids long. In DNA form, the CDR3 reads TGCAGTGCTGCCCGGACTAGCGGGACTGACGAGCAGTACTTC. This codes for CSAARTSGTDEQYF.

Regarding this clonotype: The junction departs from germline at one end; a sequencing error may be responsible. The chain couples TRBV3-1 to TRBJ1-1; a weak D match, TRBD1 (6 bases). This CDR3 is 17 amino acids long. From germline, CDR1 is LGHDT and CDR2 YNNKEL (reference sequence). In DNA, the CDR3 is TGTGTCAGCAGCCAAGATCCCACCGGGGGCACTTGGGCTGAAGCTTTCTTT. Its protein is CVSSQDPTGGTWAEAFF.

The chain has TRBV11-2 and TRBJ2-3, with a possible D match to TRBD2 (6 bases). V was pared by 5 bases and J by 6 bases, with 12 bases between. The CDR3 has 13 residues. Per the germline V gene, CDR1 is SGHAT and CDR2 is FQNNGV. The DNA for the CDR3 is TGTGCCAGCAGCCCTAGCGTTATGGATACGCAGTATTTT. Translated: CASSPSVMDTQYF.

The chain uses TRBV13 and TRBJ2-7, with 7 bases identical to TRBD1. The CDR3 totals 16 residues. CDR1 is PRHDT, CDR2 FYEKMQ, per germline (reference sequence). The V gene end was trimmed by 5 bases and the J gene end by 7 bases; junction bases not matched to a gene: 17. As DNA, the CDR3 is TGTGCCAGCAGCCTTGGGACAGCTTCTACAATCCATGAGCAGTACTTC. Its translation is CASSLGTASTIHEQYF.

The chain is built from TRBV4-1 and TRBJ1-4; the match to TRBD1 covers 8 bases. CDR3 length: 17 amino acids. Trimming took 2 bases from V and 5 from J; bases not matched to a gene: 10. Germline V gene lookup returns CDR1 MGHRA and CDR2 YSYEKL. CDR3 sequence: CASSQLPGQVPNEKLFF. For the CDR3, the DNA is TGCGCCAGCAGCCAACTACCGGGACAGGTTCCGAATGAAAAACTGTTTTTT.

The table lists this clonotype with a few counts. CDR3 nucleotides: TGTGCCACCCCTTCCAGAGTCTACGAGCAGTACTTC. This translates into CATPSRVYEQYF. This chain joins TRBV6-5 and TRBJ2-7; D is unresolved. The CDR3 covers 12 residues. V was cut by 10 bases and J by 3 bases, with 13 bases left in between. Germline V lookup: CDR1 MNHEY, CDR2 SVGAGI.

This clonotype was seen at least ten times. The chain recombines TRBV12-3 or TRBV12-4 with TRBJ2-1, with 7 positions matching TRBD2. The V gene end was trimmed by 7 bases and the J gene end by 8 bases; junction bases not matched to a gene: 8. CDR3 length: 13 amino acids. CDR3 sequence: CASTLGGKDEQFF. In DNA form, the CDR3 reads TGTGCCAGCACCCTGGGAGGGAAGGATGAGCAGTTCTTC.

Notes on this clonotype: Since no conserved phenylalanine or tryptophan closes the CDR3, a read error is the likely cause. CDR3 protein: CASSLALRLRPGDNEQFC. In DNA form, the CDR3 reads TGTGCCAGCAGCTTAGCGCTGAGACTCCGACCTGGGGACAATGAGCAGTTCTGC. The rearrangement uses TRBV7-6 and TRBJ2-1; D gene unclear. V gave up 0 bases and J gave up 5 bases, with 20 bases separating them. This CDR3 has 18 residues. Germline lookup yields CDR1 SGHVS and CDR2 FNYEAQ.

This rearrangement joins TRBV4-1 to TRBJ2-1; the D gene could be TRBD1 or TRBD2 (6 bases each). Germline V CDR1 and CDR2: MGHRA, YSYEKL. Deletions cut 3 bases from V and 15 bases from J, with 18 bases between. CDR3 length: 13 amino acids. DNA for the CDR3: TGCGCCAGCAGCCATGCAGGGGACTTCTCGCCGTTCTTC. Translating it yields CASSHAGDFSPFF.

This clonotype was recorded a few times. V is TRBV6-1 and J is TRBJ1-1; a possible D gene is TRBD1 (5 bases). CDR1 and CDR2 from the germline V gene are MNHNS and SASEGT. V was pared by 1 base and J by 3 bases, with 15 bases between. The CDR3 sequence is 16 residues long. CDR3 DNA: TGTGCCAGCAGTGAAGGGGGCGTTCCCTGGGACACTGAAGCTTTCTTT. This sequence encodes CASSEGGVPWDTEAFF.

The chain carries TRBV3-1 and TRBJ1-1; D might be TRBD1 (6 bases). Germline-derived CDR1 and CDR2 are LGHDT and YNNKEL (reference sequence). Deletions cut 7 bases from V and 6 bases from J, with 18 bases between. The CDR3 sequence is 14 residues long. CDR3 bases: TGTGCCAGCATCTACCACCTCAGGGGCCCTGAAGCTTTCTTT. Protein product: CASIYHLRGPEAFF.

The genes are TRBV27 and TRBJ2-7; the D is unclear. V lost 3 bases and J 0 bases, leaving 6 bases between the germline ends. CDR1 is MNHEY, CDR2 SMNVEV, per germline (reference sequence). The length of the CDR3 is 13 residues. CDR3 nucleotide sequence: TGTGCCAGCAGTTTCGCTAACTCCTACGAGCAGTACTTC. Translation: CASSFANSYEQYF.

The chain employs TRBV14 and TRBJ2-3; the match to TRBD2 covers 10 bases. The CDR3 is 15 residues long. The V gene end was trimmed by 3 bases and the J gene end by 6 bases; junction bases not matched to a gene: 6. Germline CDR1 SGHDN, CDR2 FVKESK. DNA for the CDR3: TGTGCCAGCAGCCAGGGACTAGCGTTGGAGGATACGCAGTATTTT. Translating gives CASSQGLALEDTQYF.

This clonotype was recorded a few times. The CDR3 DNA reads TGTGCCAGCAGCTCGTACGGGACCCCTGGGGAGACCCAGTACTTC. Translated, it gives CASSSYGTPGETQYF. The chain carries TRBV7-9 and TRBJ2-5; D may match TRBD1 or TRBD2 (5 bases each). In germline, CDR1 is SEHNR, CDR2 FQNEAQ (reference sequence). Between the trimmed V and J ends, which lost 4 bases and 5 bases, there was a span of 17 bases. The CDR3 sequence is 15 residues long.

This clonotype was observed many times. The chain employs TRBV27 and TRBJ2-6, with D unresolved. V was pared by 6 bases and J by 2 bases, with 5 bases between. CDR1 and CDR2 (germline): MNHEY, SMNVEV (reference sequence). The CDR3 loop spans 13 amino acids. The CDR3 region has the DNA TGTGCCAGCAGCTTAACTGGGGCCAACGTCCTGACTTTC. This sequence encodes CASSLTGANVLTF.

At least ten counts were recorded for this clonotype. V is TRBV2 and J is TRBJ2-1; D unclear. Trimming took off 3 bases at V and 8 bases at J, with 8 bases between the two ends. The CDR3 has 12 amino acids. Germline CDR1 SNHLY, CDR2 FYNNEI. CDR3 bases: TGTGCCAGCAGTGACAGGACCGATGAGCAGTTCTTC. Translating gives CASSDRTDEQFF.

The chain carries TRBV6-1 and TRBJ2-3, with TRBD1 matching 9 bases. CDR1 is MNHNS, CDR2 SASEGT, per germline. J lost 6 bases, V lost 6 bases, and 4 bases had no gene match. This CDR3 is built from 13 residues. The CDR3 reads CASRQGARDTQYF. The DNA of the CDR3 is TGTGCCAGCAGACAGGGGGCGCGGGATACGCAGTATTTT.

The genes are TRBV28 and TRBJ1-5; D gene ambiguous. Germline V CDR1 and CDR2: MDHEN, SYDVKM. CDR3 length: 13 residues. Trimming shortened V by 8 bases and J by 0 bases, and 8 bases separated the two germline ends. The CDR3 DNA follows: TGTGCCAGCGTGGAATATAGCAATCAGCCCCAGCATTTT. It is translated as CASVEYSNQPQHF.

Concerning this clonotype: This may be a read error, as it is one base from a much larger clone. This sequence joins TRBV29-1 and TRBJ2-5; TRBD2 might be the D (5 bases). Germline V gives CDR1 SQVTM, CDR2 ANQGSEA. The ends were cut back, 3 bases at V and 7 bases at J, with 15 bases in the middle. This CDR3 is built from 13 residues. This CDR3 is CSVDRGSEGTQYF. The CDR3 DNA follows: TGCAGCGTTGACCGCGGGTCCGAAGGGACCCAGTACTTC.

The chain combines TRBV20-1 with TRBJ2-1; D is unresolved. This CDR3 is built from 12 residues. The ends were cut back, 2 bases at V and 10 bases at J, with 12 bases in the middle. In germline, CDR1 is DFQATT, CDR2 SNEGSKA (reference sequence). CDR3 sequence: CSARSWDWEQFF. CDR3 DNA sequence: TGCAGTGCTAGATCGTGGGATTGGGAGCAGTTCTTC.

The chain couples TRBV6-5 to TRBJ2-5; 7 bases are shared with TRBD2. The trim removed 2 bases at V and 5 bases at J, leaving 2 bases unmatched. The CDR3 length is 13 residues. Germline CDR1 is MNHEY and CDR2 is SVGAGI. In nucleotides, the CDR3 is TGTGCCAGCAGTTACGGGAGGGCCGAGACCCAGTACTTC. Its translation is CASSYGRAETQYF.

V gene TRBV20-1 combines with J gene TRBJ2-1, with D possibly matching TRBD1 (6 bases). The V and J ends lost 3 bases and 3 bases respectively, with 9 bases between them. CDR1 DFQATT and CDR2 SNEGSKA come from the germline V gene (reference sequence). The CDR3 is 13 residues long. As DNA, the CDR3 is TGCAGTGCTAGGGCACAGGGCTACAATGAGCAGTTCTTC. Its protein product is CSARAQGYNEQFF.

This chain links TRBV30 with TRBJ2-4; D might be TRBD1 (7 bases). The DNA end is a closer match to TRBJ2-7, so the J assignment may be wrong. The CDR3 loop spans 12 amino acids. Germline V lookup: CDR1 GTSNPN, CDR2 SVGIG (reference sequence). CDR3 amino acids: CASRQGGHEQYF. The CDR3 region has the DNA TGTGCCTCCAGACAGGGAGGTCACGAGCAGTACTTC.

This rearrangement joins TRBV6-2 or TRBV6-3 to TRBJ2-5; D gene uncertain. There are 13 residues in the CDR3. Trimming removed 0 bases at V and 11 bases at J, with 13 bases between. Germline loops: CDR1 MNHEY, CDR2 SVGEGT. This chain's CDR3 is CASSYSWSTEQYF. The CDR3 DNA follows: TGTGCCAGCAGTTACTCGTGGAGTACGGAGCAGTACTTC.

The chain is built from TRBV20-1 and TRBJ1-2; D is ambiguous. V was clipped by 0 bases and J by 4 bases, with 12 bases between them. The V gene's germline CDR1 is DFQATT and CDR2 SNEGSKA (reference sequence). The CDR3 extends over 14 amino acids. CDR3 nucleotide sequence: TGCAGTGCTAGAGATCACAGCCTACCCTATGGCTACACCTTC. This gives the protein CSARDHSLPYGYTF.

This clonotype was found a few times. The rearrangement links TRBV9 to TRBJ2-7; D might be TRBD2 (6 bases). V was pared by 3 bases and J by 1 base, with 11 bases between. CDR3 length: 14 residues. Germline-derived CDR1 and CDR2 are SGDLS and YYNGEE. The CDR3 here is CASSASATSYEQYF. DNA of the CDR3: TGTGCCAGCAGCGCTAGCGCCACATCCTACGAGCAGTACTTC. The full variable domain, completed using reference TRBV9 and TRBJ2-7, is DSGVTQTPKHLITATGQRVTLRCSPRSGDLSVYWYQQSLDQGLQFLIQYYNGEERAKGNILERFSAQQFPDLHSELNLSSLELGDSALYFCASSASATSYEQYFGPGTRLTVT.

The CDR3 region is CASSEDRGPFNQPQHF. CDR3 in DNA: TGTGCCAGCAGTGAAGATCGGGGGCCTTTCAATCAGCCCCAGCATTTT. The chain employs TRBV2 and TRBJ1-5, with a weak D call TRBD1 (6 bases). Per the germline V gene, CDR1 is SNHLY and CDR2 is FYNNEI. V lost 1 base, J lost 3 bases, and 13 bases lay in between. CDR3 length equals 16 residues.